A selection of T cell receptor beta chains follows, all from one sample in a study of shared clonotypes between healthy human individuals. Assay: immunoSEQ multiplex PCR; the TCRdb copy retains only in-frame clones and omits some. Among about 100,000 clones listed, roughly 50% were seen once. Source material: PBMCs. Receptors were obtained from a woman aged 40 to 55 in good health. Some clones in this sample may be carry-over from other donors' samples. CDR3s include the opening cysteine and the closing phenylalanine or tryptophan. The D gene is left open where the match is weak. Only part of the rows carry a size: once, few, many, or a class if the clone is expanded.

many | - | TRBJ2-3 | TRBV7-8 | TGTGCCAGCAGCTCTCAGGGACAAGATACGCAGTATTTT | CASSSQGQDTQYF
many | - | TRBJ1-1 | TRBV2 | TGTGCCAGCAGTGAACAGGGGAGCACTGAAGCTTTCTTT | CASSEQGSTEAFF
few | - | TRBJ2-7 | TRBV15 | TGTGCCACCAGCCGATCTGGGGGGATCATAGGAGAGCAGTACTTC | CATSRSGGIIGEQYF
- | - | TRBJ1-1 | TRBV30 | TGTGCCTGGAGGCGGAACATGAACACTGAAGCTTTCTTT | CAWRRNMNTEAFF
many | TRBD2 | TRBJ2-2 | TRBV6-1 | TGTGCCAGCAGTGGGTTAGCGGGAGATGACACCGGGGAGCTGTTTTTT | CASSGLAGDDTGELFF
few | - | TRBJ2-1 | TRBV7-3 | TGTGCCAGCAGCCCCCTCGATGCCGGGCAGTTCTTC | CASSPLDAGQFF
many | TRBD2 | TRBJ2-7 | TRBV19 | TGTGCCAGTAGCCCCAGCGGGAGCAGGCCCTACGAGCAGTACTTC | CASSPSGSRPYEQYF
- | - | TRBJ2-5 | TRBV25-1 | TGTGCCAGCAGTGATAGGGGGGAGACCCAGTACTTC | CASSDRGETQYF
- | - | TRBJ2-7 | TRBV6-5 | TGTGCCAGCAGTTTACAGGGTATGATTCCCTACGAGCAGTACTTC | CASSLQGMIPYEQYF
few | - | TRBJ2-5 | TRBV5-1 | TGCGCCAGCAGCCGGGACAATTCGCAAGAGACCCAGTACTTC | CASSRDNSQETQYF
- | - | TRBJ2-7 | TRBV11-2 | TGTGCCAGCATAGAAGGGCCTAGAGATGAGCAGTACTTC | CASIEGPRDEQYF
many | - | TRBJ1-3 | TRBV15 | TGTGCCACCAGCAGAGACAGGCGCTCTGGAAACACCATATATTTT | CATSRDRRSGNTIYF
many | - | TRBJ1-2 | TRBV6-1 | TGTGCCAGCAGTGAAGATTTGGAACGATCGGTAGTCTATGGCTACACCTTC | CASSEDLERSVVYGYTF
- | - | TRBJ1-1 | TRBV30 | TGTGCCTGGAACCCATCTTCGGGGGCGCACCCTTTCTTT | CAWNPSSGAHPFF
- | TRBD1 | TRBJ2-7 | TRBV5-4 | TGTGCCAGCAGCTTGGCCGGGACAGAGAGCTCCTACGAGCAGTACTTC | CASSLAGTESSYEQYF
few | TRBD1 | TRBJ2-7 | TRBV18 | TGTGCCAGCTCACCTTTTCAGGGGGAGAAGCAGTACTTC | CASSPFQGEKQYF
few | TRBD1 | TRBJ2-7 | TRBV5-1 | TGCGCCAGCAGCCCGCCAGGGACAGGGGTCTCCTACGAGCAGTACTTC | CASSPPGTGVSYEQYF
few | - | TRBJ2-5 | TRBV19 | TGTGCCAGTACAAGGACAGCCTCTGGGGGAGAGACCCAGTACTTC | CASTRTASGGETQYF
- | - | TRBJ2-3 | TRBV5-1 | TGCGCCAGCAGCTTGGAGGGTCAGGATACGCAGTATTTT | CASSLEGQDTQYF
- | - | TRBJ2-7 | TRBV30 | TGTGCCTGGAGTGCCCTGATAGCCTACGAGCAGTACTTC | CAWSALIAYEQYF
- | - | TRBJ2-7 | TRBV11-2 | TGTGCCAGCAGCAACGGACTGGCCTACGAGCAGTACTTC | CASSNGLAYEQYF
- | - | TRBJ2-1 | TRBV20-1 | TGCAGTGCTACCAGGGGTTATGAGCAGTTCTTC | CSATRGYEQFF
many | - | TRBJ2-7 | TRBV20-1 | TGCAGTGCTAAGGGAATTTACGAGCAGTACTTC | CSAKGIYEQYF
once | - | TRBJ2-7 | TRBV13 | TGTGCCACGTTCGGGACGCCAGAGTACGAGCAGTACTTC | CATFGTPEYEQYF
few | TRBD2 | TRBJ2-1 | TRBV29-1 | TGCAGCGTTGAAGCGGGACTAGCGACCAACAATGAGCAGTTCTTC | CSVEAGLATNNEQFF
- | - | TRBJ2-7 | TRBV11-2 | TGTGCCAGCAGCTTAAGGCGTCAGGCGCCCCGGCCCGAGCAGTACTTC | CASSLRRQAPRPEQYF
once | TRBD2 | TRBJ2-7 | TRBV2 | TGTGCCAGCAGTGTGGGCCTGACTAGCGGGAGACCCTACGAGCAGTACTTC | CASSVGLTSGRPYEQYF
many | - | TRBJ2-3 | TRBV5-4 | TGTGCCAGCAGCTCGGCGGGATCCACAGATACGCAGTATTTT | CASSSAGSTDTQYF
few | TRBD2 | TRBJ2-2 | TRBV27 | TGTGCCAGCAGATCACTAGCGGGAGGGCCTGTGACCGGGGAGCTGTTTTTT | CASRSLAGGPVTGELFF
few | TRBD1 | TRBJ2-7 | TRBV6-1 | TGTGCCAGCACCCTGGACAGGGTCAACGAGCAGTACTTC | CASTLDRVNEQYF
- | TRBD1 | TRBJ2-7 | TRBV7-3 | TGTGCCAGCAGCACGACAGGGGTGGGAGAGCAGTACTTC | CASSTTGVGEQYF
- | TRBD1 | TRBJ2-7 | TRBV5-1 | TGCGCCAGCAGCTTTAGGACAGGTCCCTACGAGCAGTACTTC | CASSFRTGPYEQYF
- | - | TRBJ2-3 | TRBV5-5 | TGTGCCAGCAGCTTGCGGCTTGTTGGAGATACGCAGTATTTT | CASSLRLVGDTQYF
many | TRBD1 | TRBJ2-7 | TRBV5-6 | TGTGCCAGCATCCTGGCGGGACAGGCCCAGGACGAGCAGTACTTC | CASILAGQAQDEQYF
- | - | TRBJ2-3 | TRBV11-2 | TGTGCCAGCAGCCCGCGGCCCGATAGCGCCTCGCAGTATTTT | CASSPRPDSASQYF
- | - | TRBJ2-7 | TRBV5-1 | TGCGCCAGCAGCTTGGGCCCCTCCCACGGACTTTCCTACGAGCAGTACTTC | CASSLGPSHGLSYEQYF
- | - | TRBJ2-7 | TRBV7-2 | TGTGCCAGCAGCCTCGGGGAATCCTACGAGCAGTACTTC | CASSLGESYEQYF
few | - | TRBJ2-7 | TRBV21-1 | TGTGCCAGCAGCAATCAGGACACCCTACGGGATGCCTACGAGCAGTACTTC | CASSNQDTLRDAYEQYF
many | - | TRBJ2-7 | TRBV7-2 | TGTGCCAGCAGGCGGGACGGCTCCTACGAGCAGTACTTC | CASRRDGSYEQYF
few | TRBD2 | TRBJ2-3 | TRBV7-3 | TGTGCCAGCAGCTTAACGGGAGGGGCGAGCACAGATACGCAGTATTTT | CASSLTGGASTDTQYF
- | - | TRBJ2-7 | TRBV11-2 | TGTGCCAGCAGCTTAGCCTACGAGCAGTACTTC | CASSLAYEQYF
- | TRBD1 | TRBJ2-7 | TRBV5-4 | TGTGCCAGCAGCTCGGGCCCGGACAGGGGCTCCTACGAGCAGTACTTC | CASSSGPDRGSYEQYF
- | - | TRBJ1-2 | TRBV30 | TGTGCCTGGAGCGCTAGACAGGTCCCACTATATGGCTACACCTTC | CAWSARQVPLYGYTF
many | TRBD2 | TRBJ2-1 | TRBV7-3 | TGTGCCAGCAGCCCGACTAGCGGGAGTGGAAATGAGCAGTTCTTC | CASSPTSGSGNEQFF
many | - | TRBJ2-1 | TRBV5-6 | TGTGCCAGCAGACCTGAGCTTGGGCTTGGTTACAATGAGCAGTTCTTC | CASRPELGLGYNEQFF
- | - | TRBJ2-5 | TRBV6-1 | TGTGCCAGCAGGAAGAGGGGGGTGGGGACCCAGTACTTC | CASRKRGVGTQYF
few | - | TRBJ2-1 | TRBV5-1 | TGCGCCAGCAGCTTGGGGGTGGACAGAAATGAGCAGTTCTTC | CASSLGVDRNEQFF
few | TRBD1 | TRBJ2-7 | TRBV9 | TGTGCCAGCAGCGTAGGGCGACAGGGAATCTACGAGCAGTACTTC | CASSVGRQGIYEQYF
few | - | TRBJ2-1 | TRBV30 | TGTGCCTGGAGCGGACTGAGGCCCCCTTATGCTGAGCAGTTCTTC | CAWSGLRPPYAEQFF
few | TRBD1 | TRBJ2-3 | TRBV18 | TGTGCCAGCTCACCGGGACAGGGGGGCACAGATACGCAGTATTTT | CASSPGQGGTDTQYF
once | - | TRBJ1-2 | TRBV27 | TGTGCCGGCACCCCACCCGGCTATGGCTACACCTTC | CAGTPPGYGYTF
many | - | TRBJ1-1 | TRBV29-1 | TGCAGCGTTGCGGGGGGAGGGGCGAACACTGAAGCTTTCTTT | CSVAGGGANTEAFF
many | TRBD2 | TRBJ2-6 | TRBV19 | TGTGCCAGTATTGGGGGAGGGCTTGGGGCCAACGTCCTGACTTTC | CASIGGGLGANVLTF
few | - | TRBJ1-4 | TRBV21-1 | TGTGCCAGCAGCAATTTTGCGGGACAGCTGAATGAAAAACTGTTTTTT | CASSNFAGQLNEKLFF
few | - | TRBJ2-7 | TRBV29-1 | TGCAGCGTTACCGGGTCTTTAATCTACGAGCAGTACTTC | CSVTGSLIYEQYF
- | - | TRBJ1-1 | TRBV30 | TGTGCCTACGGGAGGGCTGAAGCTTTCTTT | CAYGRAEAFF
many | - | TRBJ2-5 | TRBV5-6 | TGTGCCAGCAGCTCGTACCAAGAGACCCAGTACTTC | CASSSYQETQYF
- | TRBD1 | TRBJ1-1 | TRBV7-2 | TGTGCCAGCAGCCAGCGGGACAGGGGCTGGGTAACTGAAGCTTTCTTT | CASSQRDRGWVTEAFF